Shown below are 16 T cell receptor beta chains from a single sample sequenced in a study of shared clonotypes between healthy human individuals. TCRdb's copy holds only in-frame clones and misses some; the assay was immunoSEQ multiplex PCR. The sample lists over a million clones; roughly 80% were seen once. Material: memory CD4+ T cells sorted from blood. Indicated subset: CD45RA-negative fraction. The source is a man aged 18 to 29 in good health.

To note about this clone: Different DNA sequences within this sample yield the same CDR3. The gene calls are TRBV5-4 and TRBJ2-3; unclear D gene. This CDR3 region has 12 residues. V was clipped by 1 base and J by 6 bases, with 6 bases between them. Germline CDR1 is SGHNT and CDR2 is YYREEE (reference sequence). The CDR3 coding sequence is TGTGCCAGCAGCTTGTCCACGGATACGCAGTATTTT. This sequence encodes CASSLSTDTQYF.

The chain carries TRBV9 and TRBJ2-7; 7 bases are a match to TRBD1. The V gene's germline CDR1 is SGDLS and CDR2 YYNGEE. V trimming: 3 bases; J trimming: 2 bases; junction bases outside the gene matches: 8. The CDR3 has 15 amino acids. The CDR3 here is CASSAGTGATYEQYF. The CDR3 DNA follows: TGTGCCAGCAGCGCCGGTACAGGGGCAACCTACGAGCAGTACTTC.

The chain combines TRBV7-8 with TRBJ1-1; D gene unclear. Deletions cut 5 bases from V and 0 bases from J, with 7 bases between. The CDR3 contains 13 residues. Looked up from germline, CDR1 is SGHVS and CDR2 is FQNEAQ. CDR3 sequence (DNA): TGTGCCAGCAGCCCCCTCCTGAACACTGAAGCTTTCTTT. This codes for CASSPLLNTEAFF. The whole variable domain, filled in from reference TRBV7-8 and TRBJ1-1, reads GAGVSQSPRYKVAKRGQDVALRCDPISGHVSLFWYQQALGQGPEFLTYFQNEAQLDKSGLPSDRFFAERPEGSVSTLKIQRTQQEDSAVYLCASSPLLNTEAFFGQGTRLTVV.

V is TRBV15 and J is TRBJ2-2, with 10 bases lining up with TRBD1. This CDR3 contains 16 residues. J gave up 7 bases and V 5 bases, and 10 bases lay outside the gene matches. CDR1 is LNHNV, CDR2 YYDKDF, per germline (reference sequence). The chain's CDR3 is CATSVQGQGLGGELFF. In DNA form, the CDR3 reads TGTGCCACCAGCGTTCAGGGACAGGGGCTGGGCGGGGAGCTGTTTTTT.

The chain carries TRBV27 and TRBJ2-2; 10 nucleotides align to TRBD1. The CDR3 spans 21 residues. Germline CDR1 and CDR2: MNHEY and SMNVEV (reference sequence). V trimming: 1 base; J trimming: 1 base; junction bases outside the gene matches: 15. CDR3 coding DNA: TGTGCCAGCAGTTTATATGGGACAGGGGATTCGGGGGGCAGGAACACCGGGGAGCTGTTTTTT. Translating it yields CASSLYGTGDSGGRNTGELFF.

A few counts support this clone. Other DNA sequences in the sample encode the same CDR3. The V call is TRBV4-3, the J call TRBJ2-3; 10 nucleotides match TRBD2. CDR3 length: 15 residues. Trimming removed 4 bases from V and 2 bases from J; junction bases left unmatched: 3. Germline lookup yields CDR1 LGHNA and CDR2 YSLEER. CDR3 in amino acids: CASSRTSGYTDTQYF. CDR3 DNA: TGCGCCAGCAGCCGGACTAGCGGATACACAGATACGCAGTATTTT.

This clone was observed a single time. The rearrangement joins TRBV15 to TRBJ1-6; the D is unclear. This CDR3 is 20 amino acids long. V shed 0 bases and J shed 2 bases, with 20 bases lying between them. CDR1 is LNHNV and CDR2 is YYDKDF in the germline V gene (reference sequence). The CDR3 DNA follows: TGTGCCACCAGCAGAGATCCCGGACGGGCCGCATCAACCTATAATTCACCCCTCCACTTT. Encoded protein: CATSRDPGRAASTYNSPLHF.

About this clone: A clone one base away is much larger, so this may be a read error. Other DNA variants within this sample encode the same CDR3. V and J are TRBV28 and TRBJ2-5; D gene ambiguous. This CDR3 contains 11 residues. The V gene's germline CDR1 is MDHEN and CDR2 SYDVKM. Trimming removed 3 bases from V and 5 bases from J, with 4 bases in between. In DNA form, the CDR3 reads TGTGCCAGCAGTTTCGGGGAGACCCAGTACTTC. It codes for CASSFGETQYF.

The chain links TRBV4-3 to TRBJ2-2; D call uncertain. Germline lookup yields CDR1 LGHNA and CDR2 YSLEER. V lost 1 base and J lost 6, with 15 bases in between. The length of the CDR3 is 16 residues. The CDR3 bases are TGCGCCAGCAGCCAAGTGGTCGCAGGTGCCGCCGGGGAGCTGTTTTTT. Translated, it gives CASSQVVAGAAGELFF.

With regard to this clone: One junction end does not reproduce the germline sequence, and a read error may be involved. The chain combines TRBV5-1 with TRBJ2-5; TRBD1 or TRBD2 may be the D gene (6 bases each). Germline CDR1 and CDR2: SGHRS and YFSETQ. There are 16 residues in the CDR3. CDR3 residues: CAGSSGYGGFSETQYF. CDR3 DNA: TGCGCCGGCAGCTCTGGTTACGGGGGCTTCTCGGAGACCCAGTACTTC.

This clone was counted only a few times. The chain carries TRBV5-8 and TRBJ2-5, with a weak D call TRBD2 (5 bases). V lost 4 bases to trimming and J lost 5 bases, with 15 bases between them. Germline CDR1 is SGHTS and CDR2 is YDEGEE. The CDR3 runs to 14 residues. Here the CDR3 reads CASSRRTGGETQYF. The CDR3 DNA sequence: TGTGCCAGCAGCCGAAGGACCGGCGGGGAGACCCAGTACTTC.

This sequence joins TRBV5-5 and TRBJ1-2; tentative D call: TRBD1 (6 bases). V dropped 6 bases and J dropped 3 bases, with 15 bases sitting between them. The CDR3 is made up of 14 amino acids. Germline CDR1 is SGHKS and CDR2 is YYEKEE (reference sequence). The CDR3 is CASNPGRGDYGYTF. Written as DNA, the CDR3 is TGTGCCAGCAACCCCGGCAGGGGTGACTATGGCTACACCTTC.

The gene calls are TRBV5-4 and TRBJ1-1, with D possibly TRBD1 on 5 matching bases. This CDR3 contains 13 residues. V gave up 0 bases and J gave up 6 bases, with 9 bases separating them. The germline gives CDR1 SGHNT, CDR2 YYREEE (reference sequence). CDR3 region: CASSLAGGAEAFF. CDR3 DNA sequence: TGTGCCAGCAGCTTGGCGGGGGGGGCTGAAGCTTTCTTT. Full variable domain (missing parts from reference TRBV5-4 and TRBJ1-1): ETGVTQSPTHLIKTRGQQVTLRCSSQSGHNTVSWYQQALGQGPQFIFQYYREEENGRGNFPPRFSGLQFPNYSSELNVNALELDDSALYLCASSLAGGAEAFFGQGTRLTVV.

V is TRBV19 and J is TRBJ2-3; D possibly corresponds to TRBD2 (5 bases). The CDR3 length is 14 residues. V lost 6 bases and J 3 bases, leaving 13 bases between the germline ends. CDR1 and CDR2 from the germline V gene are LNHDA and SQIVND (reference sequence). CDR3 protein: CASSTDSGTDTQYF. The CDR3, as DNA: TGTGCCAGTAGCACCGACTCGGGGACAGATACGCAGTATTTT. Looking up the rest from reference TRBV19 and TRBJ2-3 gives the full variable domain: DGGITQSPKYLFRKEGQNVTLSCEQNLNHDAMYWYRQDPGQGLRLIYYSQIVNDFQKGDIAEGYSVSREKKESFPLTVTSAQKNPTAFYLCASSTDSGTDTQYFGPGTRLTVL.

V is TRBV29-1 and J is TRBJ2-2, with no clear D. The V gene lost 5 bases and the J gene lost 7 bases, with 11 bases spanning the gap. This CDR3 contains 12 residues. In germline, CDR1 is SQVTM, CDR2 ANQGSEA. The CDR3 region is CSVQLMGGELFF. The CDR3 DNA follows: TGCAGCGTTCAACTTATGGGCGGGGAGCTGTTTTTT.

This clone appeared once. The CDR3 region is CASSEYGMETQYF. CDR3 DNA: TGTGCCAGCAGTGAATACGGCATGGAGACCCAGTACTTC. The J gene is TRBJ2-5, the V gene TRBV25-1, with D hard to call. CDR1 and CDR2 (germline): MGHDK, SYGVNS. Trimming cost V 0 bases and J 5 bases, with 7 bases left between them. CDR3 length equals 13 residues.